This paragraph reports one TCR beta chain. The data are from a study of blood T cell repertoires in COVID-19. This CDR3 contains 15 residues. V was pared by 0 bases and J by 8 bases, with 5 bases of the junction left unmatched. The germline V gene has CDR1 LGHNA and CDR2 YSLEER. Authors' analysis steps: Nucleated cell number was recorded as an estimate derived from reference gene primer amplification. Generated by immunoSEQ multiplex PCR, the TCRdb table keeps only in-frame clones and is missing some. V and J calls and clone size come straight from that table; D and trimming were deduced from the DNA. The sample records 210,000 or so clones, approximately 83% being singletons. Participant reports of clinical history set cohort assignment.

The sequenced sample consisted of PBMCs or T cells enriched from blood (not recorded which). The receptor was isolated from a woman aged 45-59 years who had been exposed to COVID-19. The chain combines TRBV4-3 with TRBJ1-4, with 8 bases that match TRBD1. The CDR3 region has the DNA TGCGCCAGCAGCCAAGACGGGACAGGAGGAGAAAAACTGTTTTTT. This codes for CASSQDGTGGEKLFF.